These T cell receptor beta chains were read from a single sample in a study of cytomegalovirus exposure and HLA in healthy donors. TCRdb's table, derived via immunoSEQ multiplex PCR, lists solely in-frame clones and lacks some. The repertoire holds tens of thousands of clones, more than 75% seen once, with over 2.5% in the top ten. The sample taken for sequencing was PBMCs. The receptors here all came from a man aged 18 to 30 in good health and CMV-seronegative. The CDR3 runs from the conserved cysteine through the conserved F or W. A D gene is named only where the DNA matches it firmly. Some rows have no size entry. The others give once, few or many, or a class for an expanded clone.

clone_size,j_call,v_call,d_call,cdr3_nt,cdr3_aa
once,TRBJ2-3,TRBV23-1,TRBD1,TGCGCCAGCAGTCAAGCGGGACAGGCAAGTTCCACAGATACGCAGTATTTT,CASSQAGQASSTDTQYF
.,TRBJ2-1,TRBV28,TRBD2,TGTGCCAGCAGCAGTCTTAGCGGGGGCTCCTACAATGAGCAGTTCTTC,CASSSLSGGSYNEQFF
.,TRBJ1-5,TRBV7-2,.,TGTGCCAGCAGCTTAGACGTCTCAGGGCCGTATCAGCCCCAGCATTTT,CASSLDVSGPYQPQHF
.,TRBJ2-1,TRBV7-2,TRBD2,TGTGCCAGCAGCTTGGCACTAGCGGGGGCGAGCTCCTACAATGAGCAGTTCTTC,CASSLALAGASSYNEQFF
.,TRBJ1-2,TRBV6-6,.,TGTGCCAGCAGTGCCTGGGAGTCTAACTATGGCTACACCTTC,CASSAWESNYGYTF
.,TRBJ2-3,TRBV10-2,.,TGCGCCTGCACCCAGGGAACAGATACGCAGTATTTT,CACTQGTDTQYF
.,TRBJ1-2,TRBV4-3,TRBD1,TGCGCCAGCAGCCAAGACTCGCCCGGACAGGGACAACTTAACTATGGCTACACCTTC,CASSQDSPGQGQLNYGYTF
.,TRBJ1-5,TRBV27,.,TGTGCCAGCAGTTTACACAGTCCTAATCAGCCCCAGCATTTT,CASSLHSPNQPQHF
.,TRBJ2-2,TRBV27,.,TGTGCCAGCAGTATAGCCGAGACCAACACCGGGGAGCTGTTTTTT,CASSIAETNTGELFF
.,TRBJ1-3,TRBV5-1,.,TGCGCCAGCAGCTTGGAGGGGGGGAAATTCTCTGGAAACACCATATATTTT,CASSLEGGKFSGNTIYF
.,TRBJ2-3,TRBV15,TRBD1,TGTGCCACCAGTGGGTTCCGGGACAGGGGAACAGATACGCAGTATTTT,CATSGFRDRGTDTQYF
.,TRBJ1-6,TRBV7-8,TRBD1,TGTGCCAGCAGCCCTCGTCGGACAGGGCAGGGACCCCTCCACTTT,CASSPRRTGQGPLHF
few,TRBJ2-3,TRBV6-4,TRBD2,TGTGCCAGCAGTGACTCTAGCGGGGCAGATACGCAGTATTTT,CASSDSSGADTQYF
.,TRBJ1-4,TRBV5-1,.,TGCGCCAGCAGCCGAGAGTCCCGGAATGAAAAACTGTTTTTT,CASSRESRNEKLFF
.,TRBJ1-6,TRBV9,TRBD1,TGTGCCAGCAGCGTAGCTGGGACAGGGAGCTCCTATAATTCACCCCTCCACTTT,CASSVAGTGSSYNSPLHF
.,TRBJ2-7,TRBV10-2,TRBD1,TGCGCCAGCAGTGGGACAGGCCCATACGAGCAGTACTTC,CASSGTGPYEQYF
.,TRBJ2-1,TRBV5-6,TRBD1,TGTGCCAGCAGCCCGACAGGGCCAAATGAGCAGTTCTTC,CASSPTGPNEQFF
once,TRBJ2-6,TRBV4-2,TRBD1,TGTGCCAGCAGCCAAGTATACAGGGGGAGCTCTGGGGCCAACGTCCTGACTTTC,CASSQVYRGSSGANVLTF
.,TRBJ1-3,TRBV30,TRBD1,TGTGCCTTACGTAGAGACAGGGGGCTTGGAAACACCATATATTTT,CALRRDRGLGNTIYF
.,TRBJ2-3,TRBV6-1,TRBD1,TGTGCCAGCAGCAGGGGGACAGGGGCCACAGATACGCAGTATTTT,CASSRGTGATDTQYF
.,TRBJ2-6,TRBV19,TRBD1,TGTGCCACCGGGGACAGGGTCCGCTCTGGGGCCAACGTCCTGACTTTC,CATGDRVRSGANVLTF
.,TRBJ2-5,TRBV28,.,TGTGCCAGCAGTTTATCATCCCGAAGGGGATGGGAGACCCAGTACTTC,CASSLSSRRGWETQYF
few,TRBJ1-2,TRBV7-9,.,TGTGCCAGCAGCGGGGGGGCCCGGAACTATGGCTACACCTTC,CASSGGARNYGYTF
once,TRBJ2-7,TRBV28,.,TGTGCCAGCAGCCCCCCGGTAAGCTACGAGCAGTACTTC,CASSPPVSYEQYF
once,TRBJ2-3,TRBV7-9,.,TGTGCCAGCAGCTTAAAGGGGACACCCCTCCGGGATACGCAGTATTTT,CASSLKGTPLRDTQYF
.,TRBJ2-2,TRBV18,.,TGTGCCAGCTCACCTAACCTTAGACTGAACACCGGGGAGCTGTTTTTT,CASSPNLRLNTGELFF
.,TRBJ2-1,TRBV7-6,.,TGTGCCAGCAGCTTAGAGATAGCCCCTTACAATGAGCAGTTCTTC,CASSLEIAPYNEQFF
.,TRBJ2-3,TRBV5-1,.,TGCGCCAGCAGCTTGGCCGCAGATACGCAGTATTTT,CASSLAADTQYF
.,TRBJ2-3,TRBV18,.,TGTGCCAGCTCATCCTCCGGGACTAGCACAGATACGCAGTATTTT,CASSSSGTSTDTQYF
.,TRBJ2-4,TRBV6-5,.,TGTGCCAGCAGTCCCCTAGGAGGGGCAGGAAACATTCAGTACTTC,CASSPLGGAGNIQYF
.,TRBJ2-5,TRBV7-2,.,TGTGCCAGCACCCATTTTGTATCAGGATCCACCGTGGAGACCCAGTACTTC,CASTHFVSGSTVETQYF
.,TRBJ2-1,TRBV7-3,TRBD1,TGTGCCAGCAGCCCGCCGGGACAGGGTGTGAATGAGCAGTTCTTC,CASSPPGQGVNEQFF
.,TRBJ1-2,TRBV19,TRBD1,TGTGCCAGTAGTACGGGACAGGGGAACGGCTACACCTTC,CASSTGQGNGYTF
.,TRBJ2-7,TRBV6-1,TRBD1,TGTGCCAGCACTAGGACAGGGAAGTACGAGCAGTACTTC,CASTRTGKYEQYF